The following is a T cell receptor beta chain sequence with its context. The antigen remains unidentified. The data stem from a study of Graves' ophthalmopathy and Graves' hyperthyroidism. This CDR3 contains 13 residues. CDR1 MDHEN and CDR2 SYDVKM come from the germline V gene. The V gene end was trimmed by 8 bases and the J gene end by 4 bases; junction bases not matched to a gene: 5. Aged 18 to 65, hyperthyroidism patients had been newly diagnosed, with under 2 months' duration. For repertoire sequencing, the TCR beta CDR3 regions were amplified from RNA transcripts. HTBI primers primed a first-round RT-PCR, and a second-round multiplex PCR followed. TCRdb re-derived calls from the multiplex PCR reads in MiXCR, one entry per CDR3 protein. The table shows fewer than 650,000 distinct CDR3 sequences, with approximately 21% occurring only once. Study-level findings and limits: The model forecast ophthalmopathy progression, reaching about 70% sensitivity and approximately 72% specificity.

The TCR was taken from a woman between 18 and 30 years old with stable Graves' hyperthyroidism. Some clones in this sample may be carry-over from other donors' samples. V gene TRBV28 combines with J gene TRBJ2-7, with TRBD1 matching over 10 bases. The sample was peripheral blood. The CDR3 bases are TGTGCCAGCGCCCGACAGGGGGCTTACGAGCAGTACTTC. Translated: CASARQGAYEQYF.